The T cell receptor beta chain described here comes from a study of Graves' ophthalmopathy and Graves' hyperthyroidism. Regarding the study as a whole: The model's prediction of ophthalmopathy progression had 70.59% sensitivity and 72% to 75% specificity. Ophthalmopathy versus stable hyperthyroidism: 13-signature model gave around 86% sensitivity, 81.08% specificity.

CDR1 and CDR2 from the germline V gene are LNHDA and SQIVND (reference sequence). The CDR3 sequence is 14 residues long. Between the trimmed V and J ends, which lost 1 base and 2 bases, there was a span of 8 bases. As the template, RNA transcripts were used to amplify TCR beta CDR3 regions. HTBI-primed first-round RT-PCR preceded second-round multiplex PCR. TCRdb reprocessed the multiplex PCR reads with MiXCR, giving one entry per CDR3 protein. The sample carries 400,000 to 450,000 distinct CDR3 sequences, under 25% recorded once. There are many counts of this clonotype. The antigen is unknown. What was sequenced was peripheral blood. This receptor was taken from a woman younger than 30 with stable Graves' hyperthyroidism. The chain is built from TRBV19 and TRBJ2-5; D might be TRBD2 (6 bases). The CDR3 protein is CASSIAGVQETQYF. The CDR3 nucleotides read TGTGCCAGTAGTATAGCGGGAGTACAAGAGACCCAGTACTTC.